This TCR beta chain is from a study of T cell responses to AZD1222 COVID-19 vaccine. Whole-study findings and limits: Sampled repertoires all dated from after the peak T cell response. Epitopes outside B.1.351 and B.1.1.7 mutated regions reportedly drew nearly half of spike TCRs. Seropositive status at baseline applied to only five or six AZD1222 recipients.

Clones were read by immunoSEQ multiplex PCR, and TCRdb kept only the in-frame ones, dropping some. Here the sample spans some 170,000 clones, 93% being singletons. Details on this clone: Its antigen is unidentified.

The CDR3 runs 14 residues. Trimming removed 5 bases from V and 2 bases from J, with 11 bases in between. CDR1 SGHKS and CDR2 YYEKEE come from the germline V gene (reference sequence). V is TRBV5-5 and J is TRBJ1-5, with D possibly matching TRBD1 (6 bases). This clonotype originated in an adult in good health. The specimen was peripheral blood, collected on day 0 of AZD1222 vaccination. CDR3 nucleotides: TGTGCCAGCAGGGAGCGGACAGGCAATCAGCCCCAGCATTTT. It specifies CASRERTGNQPQHF.